The 15 T cell receptor beta chains presented below share a single source sample, sequenced in a study of early T cells in non-severe SARS-CoV-2 infection. TCRdb used MiXCR to reprocess the 5' RACE reads, holding one entry per CDR3 protein. This table has about 64,000 distinct CDR3 sequences, about 17% appearing once. Here the sequenced sample was whole blood, taken at baseline. The receptors were gathered from an adult who was a healthcare worker with PCR-confirmed SARS-CoV-2 infection or an uninfected control (not recorded which).

This clonotype was observed a handful of times. J is TRBJ1-2 and V is TRBV4-3; D is possibly TRBD1 (5 bases). Trimming took 3 bases from V and 1 from J, leaving 12 bases between them. Germline CDR1 is LGHNA and CDR2 is YSLEER. This CDR3 comprises 15 residues. This CDR3 reads CASSHITGNNYGYTF. For the CDR3, the DNA is TGCGCCAGCAGCCATATTACAGGAAATAACTATGGCTACACCTTC.

Here the CDR3 reads CASSRRLTSSSSYNEQFF. The CDR3 DNA reads as TGTGCCAGCAGCAGACGACTGACTAGCTCCAGCTCCTACAATGAGCAGTTCTTC. This sequence joins TRBV9 and TRBJ2-1, with TRBD2 identical over 7 bases. Germline values: CDR1 SGDLS, CDR2 YYNGEE. CDR3 length: 18 residues. The V and J ends lost 4 bases and 0 bases, in that order; junction bases with no gene match: 13.

As regards this clonotype: A clone one base away is much larger, so this may be a read error. V gene TRBV12-3 or TRBV12-4 combines with J gene TRBJ2-7; 11 bases line up with TRBD1. This CDR3 contains 14 residues. CDR3 in DNA: TGTTCCAGCAGTTTGAGGGACAGGGGGGTCGAGCAGTACTTC. Translating it yields CSSSLRDRGVEQYF.

Only a few counts were recorded for this clonotype. This rearrangement joins TRBV7-9 to TRBJ2-3; D call uncertain. Germline assignment: CDR1 SEHNR and CDR2 FQNEAQ (reference sequence). Trimming removed 1 base from V and 5 bases from J, with 7 bases in between. The CDR3 is 13 amino acids. The DNA for the CDR3 is TGTGCCAGCAGCTTAGGGTCCCAAGATACGCAGTATTTT. It codes for CASSLGSQDTQYF.

This chain uses TRBV20-1 with TRBJ2-2; TRBD1 is a possible D gene (6 bases). The CDR3 length is 16 residues. Per the germline V gene, CDR1 is DFQATT and CDR2 is SNEGSKA (reference sequence). Trimming left V 1 base short and J 5 bases short, with 17 bases between. The CDR3 DNA sequence: TGCAGTGCTAGAGCCGCGGTGTCAGGGGATACCGGGGAGCTGTTTTTT. Residues: CSARAAVSGDTGELFF.

This chain connects TRBV20-1 to TRBJ2-5; TRBD1 might be the D (5 bases). The germline V gene has CDR1 DFQATT and CDR2 SNEGSKA (reference sequence). The CDR3 has 14 amino acids. V was shortened by 1 base and J by 2 bases, with 11 bases between the two germline ends. CDR3 sequence: CSARGGRGQETQYF. DNA for the CDR3: TGCAGTGCTAGAGGGGGTAGGGGACAAGAGACCCAGTACTTC.

The genes are TRBV28 and TRBJ1-1; weak D call: TRBD1 (6 bases). V shed 6 bases and J shed 1 base, with 24 bases lying between them. From germline, CDR1 is MDHEN and CDR2 SYDVKM. CDR3 length: 18 amino acids. CDR3 DNA: TGTGCCAGCAGCACACCCATATTCGCCGACAGGTCGAACACTGAAGCTTTCTTT. This sequence encodes CASSTPIFADRSNTEAFF.

The V call is TRBV30, the J call TRBJ1-1, with D unresolved. Trimming left V 2 bases short and J 8 bases short, with 9 bases between. Per germline, CDR1 GTSNPN and CDR2 SVGIG (reference sequence). There are 11 residues in the CDR3. CDR3 sequence reads: CAWSSLAEAFF. CDR3 DNA sequence: TGTGCCTGGAGTTCCCTCGCGGAAGCTTTCTTT.

The rearrangement joins TRBV9 to TRBJ2-7, with 7 bases fitting TRBD1. The trim removed 4 bases at V and 8 bases at J, leaving 6 bases unmatched. The germline CDR1 and CDR2 sequences are SGDLS and YYNGEE. The CDR3 is made up of 12 amino acids. CDR3 nucleotide sequence: TGTGCCAGCAGCCAAGAACAGGGGAAGCAGTACTTC. It is translated as CASSQEQGKQYF.

This clonotype was observed a few times. The chain combines TRBV18 with TRBJ1-2; D is ambiguous. Trimming left V 2 bases short and J 0 bases short, with 4 bases between. Germline loops: CDR1 KGHSH, CDR2 LQKENI. CDR3 length equals 13 residues. CDR3 protein: CASSPGANYGYTF. As DNA, the CDR3 is TGTGCCAGCTCACCAGGAGCTAACTATGGCTACACCTTC.

The rearrangement joins TRBV10-1 to TRBJ2-5, with a possible D match to TRBD2 (7 bases). The germline V gene has CDR1 WNHNN and CDR2 SYGVQD (reference sequence). Trimming pared 2 bases from V and 4 bases from J, leaving 11 bases between. The CDR3 extends over 14 amino acids. CDR3 residues: CASSEAGAGETQYF. CDR3 nucleotides: TGCGCCAGCAGTGAGGCGGGGGCAGGAGAGACCCAGTACTTC.

This chain connects TRBV7-9 to TRBJ1-3; tentatively, D is TRBD1 (5 bases). CDR3 size: 15 residues. The germline V and J ends were trimmed by 6 bases and 0 bases, with 12 bases remaining between them. Germline CDR1 and CDR2: SEHNR and FQNEAQ (reference sequence). The DNA for the CDR3 is TGTGCCAGCAGGCCTAGACAGTACTCTGGAAACACCATATATTTT. Residues: CASRPRQYSGNTIYF. Combining the CDR3 with reference TRBV7-9 and TRBJ1-3 gives the whole variable domain DTGVSQNPRHKITKRGQNVTFRCDPISEHNRLYWYRQTLGQGPEFLTYFQNEAQLEKSRLLSDRFSAERPKGSFSTLEIQRTEQGDSAMYLCASRPRQYSGNTIYFGEGSWLTVV.

This clonotype was seen only a few times. One end of the junction does not line up with germline, which may come from a read error. The rearrangement joins TRBV25-1 to TRBJ2-2; possible D gene TRBD2, 5 bases. CDR3 length: 15 residues. CDR1 MGHDK and CDR2 SYGVNS come from the germline V gene. The CDR3 reads CASSEFSGYTRELFF. The CDR3 nucleotides read TGTGCCAGCAGTGAATTCAGCGGATACACCCGGGAGCTGTTTTTT.

The rearrangement links TRBV20-1 to TRBJ2-3; 8 nucleotides line up with TRBD2. J lost 4 bases, V lost 0 bases, and 24 bases had no gene match. The CDR3 is 21 residues long. Germline V gives CDR1 DFQATT, CDR2 SNEGSKA (reference sequence). For the CDR3, the DNA is TGCAGTGCTAGAGATTGGGCTGTGGGGGATGGTAGCGGGACCGAGGCAGATACGCAGTATTTT. This sequence encodes CSARDWAVGDGSGTEADTQYF.

The chain has TRBV3-1 and TRBJ2-7, with 8 bases matching TRBD1. Germline-derived CDR1 and CDR2 are LGHDT and YNNKEL (reference sequence). The CDR3 loop spans 18 amino acids. The V segment lost 3 bases and the J segment 2 bases; nucleotides outside the gene matches: 15. CDR3 bases: TGTGCCAGCAGCCAGGGTCGGGACAGGCACTACAAAGCCTACGAGCAGTACTTC. Its protein is CASSQGRDRHYKAYEQYF.